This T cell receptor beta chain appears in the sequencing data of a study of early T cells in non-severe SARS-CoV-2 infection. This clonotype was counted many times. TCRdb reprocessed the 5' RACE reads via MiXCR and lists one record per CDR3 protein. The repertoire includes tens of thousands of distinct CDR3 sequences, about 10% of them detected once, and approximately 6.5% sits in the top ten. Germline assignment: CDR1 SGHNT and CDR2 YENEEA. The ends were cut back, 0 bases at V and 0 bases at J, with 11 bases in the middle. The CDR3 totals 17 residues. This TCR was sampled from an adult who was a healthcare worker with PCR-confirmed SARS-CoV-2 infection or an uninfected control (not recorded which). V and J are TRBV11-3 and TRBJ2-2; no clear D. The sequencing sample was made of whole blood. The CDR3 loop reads CASSLDLPETNTGELFF. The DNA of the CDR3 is TGTGCCAGCAGCTTAGATCTGCCGGAGACGAACACCGGGGAGCTGTTTTTT.